A selection of T cell receptor beta chains follows, all from one sample in a study of control samples from healthy donors and cancer patients. Data came from immunoSEQ multiplex PCR; TCRdb stores just in-frame clones and leaves some out. The profile shows 69,000 or so clones, roughly 93% of them singletons. Sequenced material: blood. Receptors originate from a woman aged 25 to 39 in good health. Each CDR3 is given with its conserved first and last residue. The D gene is left open where the match is weak. The size field is filled for only some rows; it gives once, few, many or a size class.

d_gene: .
j_gene: TRBJ2-2
v_gene: TRBV5-1
abundance: .
CDR3nt: TGCGCCAGCAGCTTGACAGGGACCGGGGAGCTGTTTTTT
CDR3aa: CASSLTGTGELFF

d_gene: TRBD1
j_gene: TRBJ1-2
v_gene: TRBV5-1
abundance: .
CDR3nt: TGCGCCAGCAGCTTGACAGGGGCCTATGGCTACACCTTC
CDR3aa: CASSLTGAYGYTF

d_gene: .
j_gene: TRBJ1-5
v_gene: TRBV5-8
abundance: .
CDR3nt: TGTGCCAGCAGGCCCGAAACCACCCTAAATCAGCCCCAGCATTTT
CDR3aa: CASRPETTLNQPQHF

d_gene: .
j_gene: TRBJ1-4
v_gene: TRBV19
abundance: .
CDR3nt: TGTGCCAGTAGTATCCAGGGCCTAAATGAAAAACTGTTTTTT
CDR3aa: CASSIQGLNEKLFF

d_gene: TRBD1
j_gene: TRBJ1-2
v_gene: TRBV12-3/TRBV12-4
abundance: .
CDR3nt: TGTGCCAGCAGCTTACAGGGGGCCTATGGCTACACCTTC
CDR3aa: CASSLQGAYGYTF

d_gene: TRBD1
j_gene: TRBJ1-4
v_gene: TRBV2
abundance: .
CDR3nt: TGTGCCACTAACCGGGACAGGGGTAATGAAAAACTGTTTTTT
CDR3aa: CATNRDRGNEKLFF

d_gene: TRBD1
j_gene: TRBJ1-1
v_gene: TRBV5-1
abundance: .
CDR3nt: TGCGCCAGCAGAACGGGGGTGACAGGGGTGAACACTGAAGCTTTCTTT
CDR3aa: CASRTGVTGVNTEAFF

d_gene: .
j_gene: TRBJ1-2
v_gene: TRBV15
abundance: .
CDR3nt: TGTGCCACCAGCAGAGATCGTGGGACCCAGGGAGGCTACACCTTC
CDR3aa: CATSRDRGTQGGYTF

d_gene: .
j_gene: TRBJ1-4
v_gene: TRBV5-1
abundance: .
CDR3nt: TGCGCCAGCAGTCTGGTGCCTGCAACTAATGAAAAACTGTTTTTT
CDR3aa: CASSLVPATNEKLFF

d_gene: .
j_gene: TRBJ1-5
v_gene: TRBV12-3/TRBV12-4
abundance: .
CDR3nt: TGTGCCAGCAGGGCGGGGCTTAATCAGCCCCAGCATTTT
CDR3aa: CASRAGLNQPQHF

d_gene: .
j_gene: TRBJ1-2
v_gene: TRBV30
abundance: .
CDR3nt: TGTGCCTGGAGTGGGGGGACCTATGGCTACACCTTC
CDR3aa: CAWSGGTYGYTF

d_gene: .
j_gene: TRBJ1-3
v_gene: TRBV3-1/TRBV3-2
abundance: .
CDR3nt: TGTGCCAGCAGCCAAGACCGCGGAAACACCATATATTTT
CDR3aa: CASSQDRGNTIYF

d_gene: .
j_gene: TRBJ2-7
v_gene: TRBV6-5
abundance: .
CDR3nt: TGTGCCAGCAAACCCCAGTCGAGCTCCTACGAGCAGTACTTC
CDR3aa: CASKPQSSSYEQYF

d_gene: .
j_gene: TRBJ1-2
v_gene: TRBV27
abundance: .
CDR3nt: TGTGCCAGCGGCCCGACAGGCTTCTATGGCTACACCTTC
CDR3aa: CASGPTGFYGYTF

d_gene: .
j_gene: TRBJ1-3
v_gene: TRBV6-1
abundance: .
CDR3nt: TGTGCCAGCAGTGAAGTTAGGTCAGGAACCTCTGGAAACACCATATATTTT
CDR3aa: CASSEVRSGTSGNTIYF

d_gene: .
j_gene: TRBJ1-1
v_gene: TRBV6-5
abundance: .
CDR3nt: TGTGCCAGCAGTACGAACACTGAAGCTTTCTTT
CDR3aa: CASSTNTEAFF

d_gene: .
j_gene: TRBJ1-5
v_gene: TRBV19
abundance: .
CDR3nt: TGTGCCAGTAGTATAGGAGGGAACAATCAGCCCCAGCATTTT
CDR3aa: CASSIGGNNQPQHF

d_gene: .
j_gene: TRBJ1-1
v_gene: TRBV28
abundance: .
CDR3nt: TGTGCCAGCACCCTAATCCAACCGAACACTGAAGCTTTCTTT
CDR3aa: CASTLIQPNTEAFF

d_gene: TRBD1
j_gene: TRBJ1-1
v_gene: TRBV29-1
abundance: .
CDR3nt: TGCAGCTTCGAGGGAGGGGGCCGCACTGAAGCTTTCTTT
CDR3aa: CSFEGGGRTEAFF

d_gene: .
j_gene: TRBJ1-1
v_gene: TRBV5-1
abundance: .
CDR3nt: TGCGCCAGCAACCCCACCGGGCCACCCAGTCAAGCTTTCTTT
CDR3aa: CASNPTGPPSQAFF

d_gene: .
j_gene: TRBJ1-2
v_gene: TRBV3-1/TRBV3-2
abundance: .
CDR3nt: TGTGCCAGCAGCCAAGCTTTCCGTACCGCGGGGGATGGCTACACCTTC
CDR3aa: CASSQAFRTAGDGYTF

d_gene: .
j_gene: TRBJ1-2
v_gene: TRBV3-1/TRBV3-2
abundance: .
CDR3nt: TGTGCCAGCAGCCAAAAGGGGAACTATGGCTACACCTTC
CDR3aa: CASSQKGNYGYTF

d_gene: .
j_gene: TRBJ1-1
v_gene: TRBV5-1
abundance: .
CDR3nt: TGCGCCAGCAGCTTGGGGCCCCGACCTAACACTGAAGCTTTCTTT
CDR3aa: CASSLGPRPNTEAFF

d_gene: .
j_gene: TRBJ1-4
v_gene: TRBV30
abundance: once
CDR3nt: TGTGCCTGGAGTGTCGGGACCGCGGGGGAAAAACTGTTTTTT
CDR3aa: CAWSVGTAGEKLFF

d_gene: TRBD1
j_gene: TRBJ2-7
v_gene: TRBV5-1
abundance: .
CDR3nt: TGCGCCAGCAGCTTGTACACCGGGACAGGGGGTCGCGAGCAGTACTTC
CDR3aa: CASSLYTGTGGREQYF

d_gene: .
j_gene: TRBJ2-1
v_gene: TRBV18
abundance: .
CDR3nt: TGTGCCAGCTCACTCTACGGGTACTCCTACAATGAGCAGTTCTTC
CDR3aa: CASSLYGYSYNEQFF

d_gene: .
j_gene: TRBJ1-6
v_gene: TRBV5-1
abundance: .
CDR3nt: TGCGCCAGCAGCTCGCACCGGGAGGTTGGGAATTCACCCCTCCACTTT
CDR3aa: CASSSHREVGNSPLHF

d_gene: .
j_gene: TRBJ1-3
v_gene: TRBV19
abundance: .
CDR3nt: TGTGCCAGTAGTATAGGGGCCGTACGGACTGGAAACACCATATATTTT
CDR3aa: CASSIGAVRTGNTIYF

d_gene: .
j_gene: TRBJ2-7
v_gene: TRBV19
abundance: .
CDR3nt: TGTGCCAGTAGTATGGGGCAGAACTACGAGCAGTACTTC
CDR3aa: CASSMGQNYEQYF

d_gene: TRBD2
j_gene: TRBJ2-1
v_gene: TRBV6-2/TRBV6-3
abundance: .
CDR3nt: TGTGCCAGCAGCCGGACTAGCGGGGGGGCAGATGAGCAGTTCTTC
CDR3aa: CASSRTSGGADEQFF

d_gene: .
j_gene: TRBJ1-3
v_gene: TRBV3-1/TRBV3-2
abundance: .
CDR3nt: TGTGCCAGCAGCGGGGGCTCTGGAAACACCATATATTTT
CDR3aa: CASSGGSGNTIYF

d_gene: TRBD2
j_gene: TRBJ2-1
v_gene: TRBV30
abundance: .
CDR3nt: TGTGCCTGGAGTGTCGGGCTAGCGGGGGACAATGAGCAGTTCTTC
CDR3aa: CAWSVGLAGDNEQFF

d_gene: TRBD1
j_gene: TRBJ1-1
v_gene: TRBV19
abundance: .
CDR3nt: TGTGCCAGTAGTAGCAACAGGGGACGCACTGAAGCTTTCTTT
CDR3aa: CASSSNRGRTEAFF

d_gene: .
j_gene: TRBJ2-5
v_gene: TRBV11-3
abundance: .
CDR3nt: TGTGCCAGCAGCTTAGTCAGCGGAGAGACCCAGTACTTC
CDR3aa: CASSLVSGETQYF

d_gene: .
j_gene: TRBJ1-2
v_gene: TRBV5-8
abundance: .
CDR3nt: TGTGCCAGCAGAGTTACAGAGCCGAATGGCTACACCTTC
CDR3aa: CASRVTEPNGYTF

d_gene: .
j_gene: TRBJ1-5
v_gene: TRBV28
abundance: .
CDR3nt: TGTGCCAGCAGTACAGGGACCAATCAGCCCCAGCATTTT
CDR3aa: CASSTGTNQPQHF

d_gene: .
j_gene: TRBJ2-4
v_gene: TRBV6-1
abundance: .
CDR3nt: TGTGCCAGCAGTGAACAGGCCCTAGCCAAAAACATTCAGTACTTC
CDR3aa: CASSEQALAKNIQYF

d_gene: .
j_gene: TRBJ1-4
v_gene: TRBV3-1/TRBV3-2
abundance: .
CDR3nt: TGTGCCAGCAGCCACCCCGTGGGGGCCCGTGGGTTGTTTTTT
CDR3aa: CASSHPVGARGLFF

d_gene: TRBD1
j_gene: TRBJ2-4
v_gene: TRBV6-1
abundance: .
CDR3nt: TGTGCCAGCAGTGAACAGTTCAGGGGGCATCTTGGAAACATTCAGTACTTC
CDR3aa: CASSEQFRGHLGNIQYF

d_gene: .
j_gene: TRBJ1-3
v_gene: TRBV6-6
abundance: few
CDR3nt: TGTGCCAGCAGCCGTTCAAACACCATATATTTT
CDR3aa: CASSRSNTIYF